The sequence of this T cell receptor beta chain was determined in a study of OX40 agonist ivuxolimab in advanced cancers. With respect to the entire study: The costimulatory receptor OX40 (CD134) was targeted by ivuxolimab, a fully human IgG2 agonistic monoclonal antibody. Three dose-escalation patients achieved partial responses, one with hepatocellular carcinoma and two with cutaneous melanoma. The paper describes the monotherapy dose-escalation part (N ≈ 51 patients) of the phase I trial of ivuxolimab. Of the 50 to 55 dose-escalation patients, hepatocellular carcinoma was present in 19, melanoma in roughly 15, renal cell carcinoma in 9 and head and neck cancer in 9. Patients were allowed to have had prior anti-PD-1, anti-PD-L1 or anti-CTLA-4 therapy, and approximately 40% of the dose-escalation patients had been treated with checkpoint inhibitors. The point of sequencing TCRbeta in the periphery was to test whether ivuxolimab changed TCR sequence diversity and drove clonal T-cell expansion. Intravenous ivuxolimab was administered to patients every 2 weeks at six dose levels: 0.01, 0.1, 0.3, 1.5, 3 and 10 mg/kg. The dose-escalation cohort was around 84% male with a mean age of around 64 years, ranging from roughly 20 to 80.

To sequence the TCRbeta CDR3 region, genomic DNA was isolated from the sorted cells. TCRbeta CDR3 regions were sequenced using the immunoSEQ Assay. TCRdb holds this immuneACCESS table with in-frame rearrangements only. Some clones are missing; in checked studies, unresolved V genes explain under half, and the rest has no known cause. Within this sample are about 50,000 clones, with roughly 78% of them counted one time only. The ten most abundant clones make up approximately 2.1% of the sample. The germline V gene encodes CDR1 MNHEY and CDR2 SVGAGI. Relative to germline, V is missing 2 bases and J is missing 5 bases, with 0 bases of the junction outside any gene match. The CDR3 spans 12 residues, from the cysteine through the phenylalanine. Only CDR3 DNA remains: 36 bases, in frame from the first base. Patients with autoimmune disease history or receiving systemic immunosuppression were excluded from the trial. In every dose cohort, peripheral blood was drawn for TCR sequencing at baseline, cycle 4 day 1, and cycle 7 day 1. Samples were obtained from an open-label, multicenter, first-in-human phase I dose-escalation trial of ivuxolimab. The trial enrolled adults with locally advanced or metastatic head and neck squamous cell, hepatocellular, melanoma or renal cell carcinoma. Before TCR sequencing, CD4+ T cells and CD8+ T cells were sorted from peripheral blood as separate populations.

Remarks on this clone: What this receptor recognizes is not known. Base quality data are lacking; no much larger clone is found one base away.

What the work shows at the level of the full study, not this receptor alone: Low levels of normalized T-cell clonal expansion were also shown by some nonresponding patients. At doses from 0.1 to 3.0 mg/kg, clonal expansion was seen in both CD4+ and CD8+ blood T cells between baseline and week 6. Which antigens the clonally expanded peripheral T cells were specific for was not determined. Partial responders in the 0.1-3.0 mg/kg groups had among the lowest normalized peripheral clonal expansion, especially among CD8+ T cells. After ivuxolimab, CD8+ T cells had more expanded clones than CD4+ T cells on average.

The sequence was obtained from an adult with an advanced solid tumor such as melanoma, head and neck, liver or kidney cancer. Recombination joined TRBV6-5 with TRBJ2-7, and 7 bases in between align with TRBD1. The sequenced sample was CD4+ or CD8+ T cells sorted from blood, obtained in a trial of the OX40 agonist ivuxolimab. The nucleotide sequence reads as follows: TGTGCCAGCAGTTACGGGACAGACGAGCAGTACTTC. Its protein reads: CASSYGTDEQYF.